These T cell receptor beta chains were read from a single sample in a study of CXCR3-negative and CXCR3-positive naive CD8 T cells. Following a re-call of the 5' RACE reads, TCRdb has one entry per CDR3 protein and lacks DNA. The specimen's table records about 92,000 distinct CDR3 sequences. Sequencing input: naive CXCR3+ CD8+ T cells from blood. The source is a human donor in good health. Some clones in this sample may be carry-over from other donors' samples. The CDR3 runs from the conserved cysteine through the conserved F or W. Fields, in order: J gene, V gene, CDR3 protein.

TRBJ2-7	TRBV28	CASSFERDLEQYF
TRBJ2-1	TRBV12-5	CASAYPGTEQFF
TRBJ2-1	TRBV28	CASSILAGEYNEQFF
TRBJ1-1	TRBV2	CASRRSRNAEAFF
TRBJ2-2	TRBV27	CASTPGTDTGELFF
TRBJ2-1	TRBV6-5	CASSYSGSSSYNEQFF
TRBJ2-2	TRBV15	CATSREGRETGELFF
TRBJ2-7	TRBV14	CASSPLTVEEQYF
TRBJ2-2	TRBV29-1	CSVGQPNTGELFF
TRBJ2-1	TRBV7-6	CASSLLAGDSYNEQFF
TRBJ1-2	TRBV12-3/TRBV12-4	CASSLDRFYGYTF
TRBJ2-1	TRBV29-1	CSVEEAVEYNEQFF
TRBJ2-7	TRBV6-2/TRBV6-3	CASGPLGEQYF
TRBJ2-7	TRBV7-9	CASSQTGQGRLEQYF
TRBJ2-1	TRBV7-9	CASSFGPYEQFF
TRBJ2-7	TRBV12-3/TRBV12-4	CASSPGQAPHEQYF